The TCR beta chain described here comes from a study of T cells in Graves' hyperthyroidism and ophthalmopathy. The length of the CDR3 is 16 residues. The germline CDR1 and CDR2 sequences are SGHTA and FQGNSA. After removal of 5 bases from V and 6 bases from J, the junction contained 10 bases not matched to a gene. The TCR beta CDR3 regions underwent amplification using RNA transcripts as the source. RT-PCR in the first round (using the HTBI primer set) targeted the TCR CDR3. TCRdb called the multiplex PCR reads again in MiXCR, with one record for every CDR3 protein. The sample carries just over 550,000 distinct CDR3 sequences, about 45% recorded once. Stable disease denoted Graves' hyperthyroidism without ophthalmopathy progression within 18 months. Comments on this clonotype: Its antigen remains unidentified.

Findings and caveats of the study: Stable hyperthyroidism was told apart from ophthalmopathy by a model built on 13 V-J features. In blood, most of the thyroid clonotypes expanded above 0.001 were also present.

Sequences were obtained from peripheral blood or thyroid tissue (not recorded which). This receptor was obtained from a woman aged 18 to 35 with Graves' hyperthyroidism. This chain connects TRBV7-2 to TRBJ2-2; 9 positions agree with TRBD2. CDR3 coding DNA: TGTGCCAGCAGCGACCCTATTAGCGGGAGATCCGGGGAGCTGTTTTTT. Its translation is CASSDPISGRSGELFF.